This T cell receptor beta chain was sequenced for a study of T cells in tumors after PD-1 blockade. Study as a whole: Daily vismodegib 150 mg continued in a subset of anti-PD-1-treated patients. Blood samples averaged about 120,000 templates (range about 21,000-257,772) and over 35,000 unique clonotypes.

In regard to this clone: Its antigen is unknown.

Study-wide findings and caveats: Blood contained about 40% of the tumor's TCR clonotypes.

Here immunoSEQ multiplex PCR was the method, and the copy in TCRdb shows in-frame clones only, minus some. The sample lists about 63,000 clones; roughly 70% were seen once. Tumor or blood genomic DNA was sequenced, with inputs of roughly 550 ng to 6,500 ng. Trimming took 5 bases from V and 5 from J, leaving 13 bases between them. Germline-derived CDR1 and CDR2 are KGHSH and LQKENI. CDR3 length: 14 amino acids. The chain is built from TRBV18 and TRBJ1-5; D is uncertain. The TCR sequence derives from a human donor with basal cell carcinoma. This sample comprised PBMCs, obtained after anti-PD-1 treatment. CDR3 sequence: CASSKDARDQPQHF. The CDR3 DNA is TGTGCCAGCTCAAAGGACGCACGGGATCAGCCCCAGCATTTT.